Shown below are 3 T cell receptor beta chains from a single sample sequenced in a study of PD-L1 blockade in urothelial cancer. The method was immunoSEQ multiplex PCR; TCRdb's version includes in-frame clones alone and lacks a portion of them. Altogether about 88,000 clones are present, roughly 90% being singletons, with the ten largest covering about 1%. As for time point: pretreatment peripheral blood. The sequenced sample was PBMCs, obtained around atezolizumab (anti-PD-L1) treatment. Receptors were obtained from a woman of 80 years or more with urothelial cancer.

The chain employs TRBV9 and TRBJ1-1; possibly TRBD1 for D (6 bases). CDR3 length equals 13 residues. V was trimmed by 7 bases and J by 5 bases, leaving 15 bases between them. The germline gives CDR1 SGDLS, CDR2 YYNGEE. In DNA, the CDR3 is TGTGCCAGCTCGTGGCATCAGGGGACTGAAGCTTTCTTT. This gives the protein CASSWHQGTEAFF.

This chain uses TRBV11-2 with TRBJ2-1; 12 nucleotides line up with TRBD2. The CDR3 totals 14 residues. V lost 5 bases and J lost 9; bases outside the gene matches: 5. Germline V CDR1 and CDR2: SGHAT, FQNNGV. CDR3 sequence: CASSPRLAGVEQFF. Written as DNA, the CDR3 is TGTGCCAGCAGCCCAAGACTAGCGGGAGTTGAGCAGTTCTTC.

Note on this clone: In the same sample, other DNA sequences code for this CDR3. This rearrangement joins TRBV5-4 to TRBJ2-1, with 10 bases fitting TRBD2. CDR1 and CDR2 (germline): SGHNT, YYREEE (reference sequence). J was trimmed by 3 bases and V by 4 bases; bases with no gene match: 4. The CDR3 covers 15 residues. The CDR3 protein is CASSPGLADYNEQFF. As DNA, the CDR3 is TGTGCCAGCAGCCCAGGACTAGCGGACTACAATGAGCAGTTCTTC.